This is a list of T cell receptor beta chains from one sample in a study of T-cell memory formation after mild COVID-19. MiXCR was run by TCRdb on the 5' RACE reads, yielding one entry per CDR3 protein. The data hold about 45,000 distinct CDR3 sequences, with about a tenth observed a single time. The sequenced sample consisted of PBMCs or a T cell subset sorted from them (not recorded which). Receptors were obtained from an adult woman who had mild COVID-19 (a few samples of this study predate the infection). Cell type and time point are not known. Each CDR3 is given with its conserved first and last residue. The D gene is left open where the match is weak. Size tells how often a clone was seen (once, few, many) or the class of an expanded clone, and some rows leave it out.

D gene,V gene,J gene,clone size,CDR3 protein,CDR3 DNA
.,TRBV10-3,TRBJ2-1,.,CAISEGQGRGNEQFF,TGTGCCATCAGTGAAGGTCAGGGGCGAGGGAATGAGCAGTTCTTC
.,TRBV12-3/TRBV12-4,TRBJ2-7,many,CASSNQDWGYEQYF,TGTGCCAGCAGTAACCAAGACTGGGGATACGAGCAGTACTTC
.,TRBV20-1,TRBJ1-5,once,CSATSPRAGGNQPQHF,TGCAGTGCCACATCTCCCCGGGCAGGGGGCAATCAGCCCCAGCATTTT
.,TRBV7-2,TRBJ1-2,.,CASTTGRAYGYTF,TGTGCCAGCACCACGGGTAGGGCCTATGGCTACACCTTC
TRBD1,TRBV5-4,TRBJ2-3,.,CASSLWTGGSTDTQYF,TGTGCCAGCAGCCTGTGGACAGGGGGGAGCACAGATACGCAGTATTTT
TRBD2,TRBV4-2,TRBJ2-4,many,CASSQAGTSGMPKNIQYF,TGTGCCAGCAGCCAAGCCGGGACTAGCGGGATGCCCAAAAACATTCAGTACTTC
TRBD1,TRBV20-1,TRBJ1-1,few,CSAPLQGGRNTEAFF,TGCAGTGCACCACTCCAGGGGGGAAGGAACACTGAAGCTTTCTTT
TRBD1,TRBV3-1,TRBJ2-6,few,CASSPPRDRGVRSGANVLTF,TGTGCCAGCTCCCCACCCCGTGACAGGGGGGTCCGCTCTGGGGCCAACGTCCTGACTTTC
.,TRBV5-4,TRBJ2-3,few,CASSLGLQHTDTQYF,TGTGCCAGCAGCTTGGGATTACAACACACAGATACGCAGTATTTT
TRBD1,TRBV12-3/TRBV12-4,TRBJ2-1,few,CASSLASGTVIFYNEQFF,TGTGCCAGCAGTTTAGCTTCCGGGACAGTGATTTTTTACAATGAGCAGTTCTTC
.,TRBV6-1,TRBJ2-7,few,CASSEAWGGEQYF,TGTGCCAGCAGTGAAGCCTGGGGAGGCGAGCAGTACTTC
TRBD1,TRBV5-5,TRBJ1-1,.,CASSFRGGTEAFF,TGTGCCAGCAGCTTCAGGGGGGGCACTGAAGCTTTCTTT
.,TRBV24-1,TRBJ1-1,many,CATSDYEDTEAFF,TGTGCCACCAGTGATTACGAGGACACTGAAGCTTTCTTT
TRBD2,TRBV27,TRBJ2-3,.,CATAEAGVPPSTDTQYF,TGTGCCACCGCTGAAGCGGGGGTCCCTCCTAGCACAGATACGCAGTATTTT
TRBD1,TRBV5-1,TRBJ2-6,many,CASSLVTGVGANVLTF,TGCGCCAGCAGCTTGGTGACAGGGGTTGGGGCCAACGTCCTGACTTTC
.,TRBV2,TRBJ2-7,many,CASSPDSGLVYF,TGTGCCAGCAGTCCAGACAGCGGACTGGTGTACTTC
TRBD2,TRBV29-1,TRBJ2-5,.,CSVGRGSETQYF,TGCAGCGTTGGGCGGGGGAGTGAGACCCAGTACTTC
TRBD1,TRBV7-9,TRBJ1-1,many,CASSQDRGWMNTEAFF,TGTGCCAGCAGTCAAGACAGGGGTTGGATGAACACTGAAGCTTTCTTT
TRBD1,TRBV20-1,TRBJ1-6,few,CSARDGTGVYSPLHF,TGCAGTGCTAGAGACGGGACAGGGGTGTACTCACCCCTCCACTTT
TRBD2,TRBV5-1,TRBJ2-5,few,CASSSGLVFYF,TGCGCCAGCAGTTCCGGACTAGTGTTCTACTTC
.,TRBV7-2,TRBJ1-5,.,CASSLGLGRGQPQHF,TGTGCCAGCAGCTTAGGGCTGGGTCGAGGTCAGCCCCAGCATTTT
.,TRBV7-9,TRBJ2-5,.,CASSSGPQETQYF,TGTGCCAGCAGCTCCGGGCCTCAAGAGACCCAGTACTTC
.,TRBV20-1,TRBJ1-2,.,CSARPAGYGYTF,TGCAGTGCTAGACCCGCCGGCTATGGCTACACCTTC
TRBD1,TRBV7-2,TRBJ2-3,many,CASSPGTGGDTQYF,TGTGCCAGCAGCCCCGGGACAGGGGGAGATACGCAGTATTTT
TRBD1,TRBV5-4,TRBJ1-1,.,CASSRTGVAEAFF,TGTGCCAGCAGCAGGACAGGGGTGGCTGAAGCTTTCTTT
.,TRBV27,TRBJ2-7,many,CASSLWAGQGVEQYF,TGTGCCAGCAGTTTATGGGCAGGGCAAGGGGTCGAGCAGTACTTC
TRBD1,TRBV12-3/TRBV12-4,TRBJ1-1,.,CATRSQGGADTEAFF,TGTGCCACCAGATCCCAAGGGGGCGCGGACACTGAAGCTTTCTTT
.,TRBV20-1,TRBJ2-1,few,CSARALLGEAYNEQFF,TGCAGTGCTAGAGCCCTCCTGGGGGAGGCCTACAATGAGCAGTTCTTC
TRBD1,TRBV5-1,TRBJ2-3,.,CASSLSRQGAITDTQYF,TGCGCCAGCAGCCTCTCAAGACAGGGGGCGATCACAGATACGCAGTATTTT